Given below is one TCR beta chain in context. Its cognate antigen is unknown. The junction departs from germline at one end; a sequencing error may be responsible. The CDR3 goes on 3 residues after the read ends, and that part is filled in from the germline J gene. The repertoire was sequenced with immunoSEQ multiplex PCR; TCRdb's copy has only in-frame clones and lacks some. Recorded for this sample: under 40,000 clones. This sample was included in a study of T cells in women clearing cervical HPV infection. For the study at large: Blood came at first lesion visit for cases, post-clearance for controls.

This CDR3 is 15 amino acids long. The germline CDR1 and CDR2 sequences are SGHTA and FQGTGA. Study-wide points: TRBV6-7 relative abundance averaged approximately 0.1% in cases and 0.15% to 0.2% in controls.

Sequenced sample: blood buffy coat. This sequence was found in a woman between 18 and 75 years old with a cervical HPV16 infection that either progressed to CIN3+ or cleared (not recorded which). This chain links TRBV7-3 with TRBJ2-3; 7 bases align to TRBD1. The sequenced CDR3 bases are TGTGCCAGCAGCTCAGGACAGGCTGACACAGCTACG. This translates into CASSSGQADTAT. The entire CDR3 reads CASSSGQADTATQYF.